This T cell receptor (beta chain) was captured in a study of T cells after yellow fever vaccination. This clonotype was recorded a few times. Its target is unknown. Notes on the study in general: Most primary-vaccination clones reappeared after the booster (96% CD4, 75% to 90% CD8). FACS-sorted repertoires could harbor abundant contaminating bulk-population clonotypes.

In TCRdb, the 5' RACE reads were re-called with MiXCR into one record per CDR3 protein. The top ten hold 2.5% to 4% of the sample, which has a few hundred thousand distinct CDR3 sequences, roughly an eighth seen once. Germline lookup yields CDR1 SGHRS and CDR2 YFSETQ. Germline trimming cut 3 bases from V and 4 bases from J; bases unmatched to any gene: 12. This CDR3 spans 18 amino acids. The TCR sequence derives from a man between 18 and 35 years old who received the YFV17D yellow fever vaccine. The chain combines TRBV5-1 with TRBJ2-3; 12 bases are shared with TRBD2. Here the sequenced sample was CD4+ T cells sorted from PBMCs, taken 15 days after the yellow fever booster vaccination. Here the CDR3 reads CASSSSGGAPSHADTQYF. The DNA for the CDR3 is TGCGCCAGCAGCTCTAGCGGGGGGGCCCCCTCTCACGCAGATACGCAGTATTTT.